A selection of T cell receptor beta chains follows, all from one sample in a study of type 1 and type 2 diabetes patients. TCRdb independently ran MiXCR on the multiplex PCR reads; one entry per CDR3 protein. Among fewer than 300,000 distinct CDR3 sequences, more than 45% were seen once, and the ten largest hold roughly 15%. The specimen was peripheral blood mononuclear cells (PBMCs). These receptor sequences come from a man in his late teens or twenties with type 2 diabetes. Each CDR3 is given with its conserved first and last residue. A D gene is named only where the DNA matches it firmly. Size is stated for part of the rows, as once, few or many counts, or as a class when the clone is expanded.

v_call	d_call	j_call	clone_size	cdr3_nt	cdr3_aa
TRBV2	TRBD1	TRBJ2-5	-	TGTGCCAGCAGAGCACAGGGGGGAGAGACCCAGTACTTC	CASRAQGGETQYF
TRBV4-1	TRBD1	TRBJ2-7	once	TGTGCCAGCAGCCAAGATATTGGGACAGCTTCCTACGAGCAGTACTTC	CASSQDIGTASYEQYF
TRBV20-1	-	TRBJ2-5	-	TGCAGTGTTATAGGGGCAGGCAATCAAGAGACCCAGTACTTC	CSVIGAGNQETQYF
TRBV4-2	-	TRBJ1-2	-	TGTGCCAGCAGCCAAAACCCTAACTATGGCTACACCTTC	CASSQNPNYGYTF
TRBV7-8	-	TRBJ1-1	-	TGTGCCAGCAGCTTGAGGGGGGGCATGAACACTAAAGCTTTCTTT	CASSLRGGMNTKAFF
TRBV18	-	TRBJ1-1	-	TGTGCCAGCTCACCACTTGACAGTATGAACACTGAAGCTTTCTTT	CASSPLDSMNTEAFF
TRBV7-2	TRBD1	TRBJ1-4	-	TGTGCCAGCAGCAGAGGACAGGGATCCTCCCAACTGTTTTTT	CASSRGQGSSQLFF
TRBV12-3/TRBV12-4	-	TRBJ1-5	-	TGTGCCAGCAGCCTCAAATTTACAGAAGGTGGTCAGCCCCAGCATTTT	CASSLKFTEGGQPQHF
TRBV7-6	TRBD1	TRBJ1-1	-	TGTGCCAGCAGCCCACAGGGGGGAATCGCTGAAGCTTTCTTT	CASSPQGGIAEAFF
TRBV2	-	TRBJ1-1	few	TGTGCCAGCAGTGAAGTGGGTTGGGCCAGGAACACTGAAGCTTTCTTT	CASSEVGWARNTEAFF
TRBV20-1	-	TRBJ1-2	-	TGCAGTGCTCGAGACCCGATGAAAGGCTACACCTTC	CSARDPMKGYTF
TRBV20-1	-	TRBJ1-2	-	TGCAGTGCTAGAGGCGGATCCGGATTAATTGACCCCTATGGCTACACCTTC	CSARGGSGLIDPYGYTF
TRBV12-3/TRBV12-4	-	TRBJ2-5	-	TGTGCCAGCAGGGACGTTGTGTCCCAGTACTTC	CASRDVVSQYF
TRBV6-5	-	TRBJ2-2	-	TGTGCCAGCAGTAGGATAACCGGGGAGCTGTTTTTT	CASSRITGELFF
TRBV7-2	-	TRBJ2-7	few	TGTGCCAGCAGCTTTTCCGGGACGGCTCCCTACGAGCAGTACTTC	CASSFSGTAPYEQYF
TRBV19	-	TRBJ2-1	-	TGTGCCAGTACTTATCCCTCAGCTAATGAGCAGTTCTTC	CASTYPSANEQFF
TRBV6-5	-	TRBJ2-7	few	TGTGCCAGCAGTGAGGTTGGGGGGAGTTACGAGCAGTACTTC	CASSEVGGSYEQYF
TRBV6-1	TRBD2	TRBJ2-5	-	TGTGCCAGCAGTGAAGGGGGGGGGTATGACGTGGAGACCCAGTACTTC	CASSEGGGYDVETQYF
TRBV28	-	TRBJ2-1	-	TGTGCCAGCAGTTTCGGTTGGGATGAGCAGTTCTTC	CASSFGWDEQFF
TRBV7-2	TRBD1	TRBJ1-2	-	TGTGCCAGCAGCACTTGGACAGGGAGCTACACCTTC	CASSTWTGSYTF
TRBV5-1	TRBD2	TRBJ2-1	-	TGCGCCAGCAGCTATGCGGGAGGACACTCCTACAATGAGCAGTTCTTC	CASSYAGGHSYNEQFF
TRBV19	TRBD2	TRBJ2-3	-	TGTGCCAGTAGCAGCGGGGGGGCCACAGATACGCAGTATTTT	CASSSGGATDTQYF
TRBV19	TRBD2	TRBJ2-1	-	TGTGCCACAACTGCGGGAGAAAGCTCCTACAATGAGCAGTTCTTC	CATTAGESSYNEQFF
TRBV13	-	TRBJ2-7	few	TGTGCCAGCAGCTTAGGGGTGGCGGGGGCGACCATATACGAGCAGTACTTC	CASSLGVAGATIYEQYF
TRBV24-1	-	TRBJ2-1	few	TGTGCCACCAGTGATTTGACGGAGGGTTACAATGAGCAGTTCTTC	CATSDLTEGYNEQFF
TRBV19	-	TRBJ2-1	-	TGTGCCAGTAATACCAGACACCACAATGAGCAGTTCTTC	CASNTRHHNEQFF
TRBV19	-	TRBJ1-6	once	TGTGCCAGTAGTATCGGGCAGGTTGGCTCACCCCTCCACTTT	CASSIGQVGSPLHF
TRBV10-3	-	TRBJ2-3	few	TGTGCCATCAGTGATGTAGATACGCAGTATTTT	CAISDVDTQYF
TRBV2	TRBD2	TRBJ2-3	once	TGTGCCAGCAGTTTCACCCAGGGAGGGAAAGATACGCAGTATTTT	CASSFTQGGKDTQYF
TRBV2	-	TRBJ1-2	many	TGTGCCAGCAGTGAAGTAGGGGTGAGGGAGGGCTACACCTTC	CASSEVGVREGYTF
TRBV25-1	TRBD1	TRBJ1-2	-	TGTGCCAGCAGTGCCGGGACAGGGGCTAACTATGGCTACACCTTC	CASSAGTGANYGYTF
TRBV6-6	-	TRBJ1-4	-	TGTGCCAGCAGCCCGGAGGGCAGGGTGGATGAAAAACTGTTTTTT	CASSPEGRVDEKLFF
TRBV28	TRBD1	TRBJ2-5	-	TGTGCCAGCAGCGGACCGGGACAGGGGGCGGAGACCCAGTACTTC	CASSGPGQGAETQYF
TRBV19	TRBD1	TRBJ1-1	-	TGTGCCAGTAGTAGGAGGGGAGGACAGGGGAACACTGAAGCTTTCTTT	CASSRRGGQGNTEAFF
TRBV6-1	-	TRBJ2-7	-	TGTGCCAGCAGTGCCGATCGAAGAAACGAGCAGTACTTC	CASSADRRNEQYF
TRBV6-1	TRBD1	TRBJ1-5	-	TGTGCCAGCAGGGGGACAGGAGGTTTGCAGCCCCAGCATTTT	CASRGTGGLQPQHF
TRBV6-5	TRBD1	TRBJ2-7	-	TGTGCCAGCAGTTACTCACCTGACAGGGCCTACGAGCAGTACTTC	CASSYSPDRAYEQYF
TRBV6-5	-	TRBJ2-3	few	TGTGCCAGCAGCAGACAGGTAGATACGCAGTATTTT	CASSRQVDTQYF
TRBV20-1	-	TRBJ2-5	-	TGCAGTGCTAGACTAGTGGGGCTAGTGGAGGCCCAGTACTTC	CSARLVGLVEAQYF
TRBV29-1	TRBD1	TRBJ2-5	-	TGCAGCGTTAACGAGGGGGCTCGGGAGACCCAGTACTTC	CSVNEGARETQYF
TRBV2	-	TRBJ1-2	many	TGTGCCAGCACCGTACAGGGAGACTATGGCTACACCTTC	CASTVQGDYGYTF
TRBV19	TRBD2	TRBJ2-1	-	TGTGCCAGTAGTTATTATCTAGACGGCGGGAGAAATGAGCAGTTCTTC	CASSYYLDGGRNEQFF
TRBV5-1	-	TRBJ2-3	-	TGCGCCAGCAGCTTAGTGGCTAGCGGCACAGATACGCAGTATTTT	CASSLVASGTDTQYF
TRBV6-6	-	TRBJ2-5	-	TGTGCCAGCAGTGGTCCAGACCAAGAGACCCAGTACTTC	CASSGPDQETQYF
TRBV6-6	-	TRBJ2-7	many	TGTGCCAGCAGAATGGGATCCTACGAGCAGTACTTC	CASRMGSYEQYF
TRBV6-1	-	TRBJ1-1	once	TGTGCCAGCAGTGAAGGAGCATGGGCTGAAGCCTTCTTT	CASSEGAWAEAFF
TRBV30	TRBD1	TRBJ1-5	few	TGTGCCTGGGGTGGGGGAGGGACAGAGCCCCAGCATTTT	CAWGGGGTEPQHF
TRBV9	-	TRBJ1-1	-	TGTGCCAGCAGCCCAACAGGCAAGAGGGCTGAAGCTTTCTTT	CASSPTGKRAEAFF
TRBV24-1	-	TRBJ2-2	few	TGTGCCACCAGTGTCCAGGGCGCCGGGGAGCTGTTTTTT	CATSVQGAGELFF
TRBV7-6	TRBD2	TRBJ2-1	-	TGTGCCAGCAGCTCTTTAGCGGGGGCCATCGGGAATGAGCAGTTCTTC	CASSSLAGAIGNEQFF